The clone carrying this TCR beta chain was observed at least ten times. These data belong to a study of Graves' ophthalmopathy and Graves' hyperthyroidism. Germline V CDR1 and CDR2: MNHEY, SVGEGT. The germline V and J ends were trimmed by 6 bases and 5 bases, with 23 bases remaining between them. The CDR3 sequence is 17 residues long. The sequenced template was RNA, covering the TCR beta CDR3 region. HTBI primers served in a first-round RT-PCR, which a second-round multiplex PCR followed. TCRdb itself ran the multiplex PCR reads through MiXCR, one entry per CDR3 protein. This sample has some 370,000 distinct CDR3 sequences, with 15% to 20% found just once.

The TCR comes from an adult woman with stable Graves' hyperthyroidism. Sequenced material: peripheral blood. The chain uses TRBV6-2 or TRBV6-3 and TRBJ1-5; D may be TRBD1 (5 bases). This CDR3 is CASSPLRPQGPYQPQHF. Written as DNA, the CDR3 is TGTGCCAGCAGCCCTTTACGTCCGCAGGGACCCTATCAGCCCCAGCATTTT.